The 13 T cell receptor beta chains listed next were all sequenced from one sample in a study of T cell changes during pregnancy in multiple sclerosis. Data came from immunoSEQ multiplex PCR; TCRdb stores just in-frame clones and leaves some out. The table shows 37,000 or so clones, with approximately 90% occurring only once. The sample consisted of CD4+ T cells from peripheral blood mononuclear cells, taken in the second trimester of pregnancy. The source of these receptors is a female donor with multiple sclerosis, enrolled in a pregnancy study.

The CDR3 loop is CASSLQGLYGYTF. CDR3 sequence (DNA): TGTGCCAGCAGCTTACAGGGGCTCTATGGCTACACCTTC. This chain joins TRBV7-2 and TRBJ1-2, with D maybe TRBD1 (6 bases). This CDR3 contains 13 residues. V was shortened by 2 bases and J by 4 bases, with 8 bases between the two germline ends. Germline-derived CDR1 and CDR2 are SGHTA and FQGNSA.

The chain uses TRBV5-8 and TRBJ2-7, with TRBD1 as a possible D gene (6 bases). The V end lost 4 bases, the J end lost 1 base, and 9 bases lay between the germline ends. Looked up from germline, CDR1 is SGHTS and CDR2 is YDEGEE. CDR3 length: 13 amino acids. The CDR3 is CASSLRGSYEQYF. The CDR3 DNA reads TGTGCCAGCAGCCTCAGGGGTTCCTACGAGCAGTACTTC. Full variable domain (remainder filled in from reference TRBV5-8 and TRBJ2-7): EAGVTQSPTHLIKTRGQQATLRCSPISGHTSVYWYQQALGLGLQFLLWYDEGEERNRGNFPPRFSGRQFPNYSSELNVNALELEDSALYLCASSLRGSYEQYFGPGTRLTVT.

The chain couples TRBV29-1 to TRBJ2-7, with 13 bases aligning to TRBD2. Germline lookup yields CDR1 SQVTM and CDR2 ANQGSEA. J was trimmed by 7 bases and V by 4 bases; bases with no gene match: 16. CDR3 length: 17 amino acids. The CDR3 sequence is CSVVTSGRALPLGEQYF. CDR3 bases: TGCAGCGTTGTAACTAGCGGGAGGGCCCTTCCTCTGGGGGAGCAGTACTTC.

The chain couples TRBV10-3 to TRBJ1-2, with 7 bases that match TRBD1. The CDR3 runs 10 residues. Germline assignment: CDR1 ENHRY and CDR2 SYGVKD. V trimming: 8 bases; J trimming: 8 bases; junction bases outside the gene matches: 2. The CDR3 protein is CAIGTEGYTF. The CDR3, as DNA: TGTGCCATCGGGACAGAAGGCTACACCTTC.

The chain is built from TRBV7-2 and TRBJ2-3; possibly TRBD2 for D (6 bases). The CDR3 is 15 residues long. Germline V CDR1 and CDR2: SGHTA, FQGNSA. The V and J ends lost 0 bases and 6 bases respectively, with 13 bases between them. Here the CDR3 DNA reads TGTGCCAGCAGCTTAGCCTTTAGGACTACGGATACGCAGTATTTT. This translates into CASSLAFRTTDTQYF.

This chain connects TRBV7-2 to TRBJ2-3; the D gene is possibly TRBD2 (5 bases). This CDR3 is 13 amino acids long. Per germline, CDR1 SGHTA and CDR2 FQGNSA. Trimming removed 6 bases from V and 2 bases from J, with 9 bases in between. The CDR3 region has the DNA TGTGCCAGCAGAGGTGACTACACAGATACGCAGTATTTT. The encoded protein is CASRGDYTDTQYF.

The CDR3 DNA reads TGTGCCAGCAGGGACAGGGGCAATGAGCAGTTCTTC. Translated, it gives CASRDRGNEQFF. This chain links TRBV6-5 with TRBJ2-1, with 9 bases that match TRBD1. CDR3 size: 12 residues. The junction had 0 bases not matched to a gene; V was cut back by 6 bases and J by 6 bases. CDR1 is MNHEY, CDR2 SVGAGI, per germline.

This chain joins TRBV30 and TRBJ2-7; 15 nucleotides align to TRBD2. J gave up 5 bases and V 2 bases, and 10 bases lay outside the gene matches. Germline V CDR1 and CDR2: GTSNPN, SVGIG (reference sequence). The CDR3 length is 17 residues. CDR3 loop: CAWSTSRTSGRGDEQYF. In DNA, the CDR3 is TGTGCCTGGAGTACCTCCCGGACTAGCGGGAGGGGGGACGAGCAGTACTTC.

The DNA of the CDR3 is TGCGCCAGCAGCCAATTGACAGGGATTAATTCACCCCTCCACTTT. Its protein is CASSQLTGINSPLHF. The rearrangement uses TRBV4-3 and TRBJ1-6; 7 nucleotides agree with TRBD1. Germline loops: CDR1 LGHNA, CDR2 YSLEER. The CDR3 covers 15 residues. Germline trimming cut 2 bases from V and 6 bases from J; bases unmatched to any gene: 4.

This chain links TRBV19 with TRBJ1-2; D is unresolved. The V gene's germline CDR1 is LNHDA and CDR2 SQIVND (reference sequence). This CDR3 is 13 amino acids long. V was clipped by 11 bases and J by 2 bases, with 15 bases between them. DNA of the CDR3: TGTGCCTCCAGGCGGGGATTAAACTATGGCTACACCTTC. Its protein product is CASRRGLNYGYTF.

V and J are TRBV7-2 and TRBJ2-7; possibly TRBD2 for D (6 bases). The germline CDR1 and CDR2 sequences are SGHTA and FQGNSA. Trimming took 5 bases from V and 6 from J, leaving 20 bases between them. This CDR3 comprises 15 residues. This CDR3 reads CASSSTGHPGVEQYF. The CDR3 bases are TGTGCCAGCAGCAGTACAGGTCATCCGGGGGTCGAGCAGTACTTC.

The chain has TRBV19 and TRBJ2-7; D might be TRBD2 (5 bases). This CDR3 contains 14 residues. In germline, CDR1 is LNHDA, CDR2 SQIVND (reference sequence). V gave up 1 base and J gave up 4 bases, with 11 bases separating them. The CDR3: CASSIAPGGYEQYF. Here the CDR3 DNA reads TGTGCCAGTAGTATAGCCCCCGGAGGATACGAGCAGTACTTC.

The V gene is TRBV11-3, the J gene TRBJ2-7; a weak D match, TRBD1 (6 bases). The CDR3 loop spans 13 amino acids. Germline assignment: CDR1 SGHNT and CDR2 YENEEA. V lost 5 bases, J lost 6 bases, and 14 bases lay in between. The CDR3 loop is CASSGGQFSEQYF. The CDR3 DNA is TGTGCCAGCAGCGGGGGACAATTTTCCGAGCAGTACTTC.